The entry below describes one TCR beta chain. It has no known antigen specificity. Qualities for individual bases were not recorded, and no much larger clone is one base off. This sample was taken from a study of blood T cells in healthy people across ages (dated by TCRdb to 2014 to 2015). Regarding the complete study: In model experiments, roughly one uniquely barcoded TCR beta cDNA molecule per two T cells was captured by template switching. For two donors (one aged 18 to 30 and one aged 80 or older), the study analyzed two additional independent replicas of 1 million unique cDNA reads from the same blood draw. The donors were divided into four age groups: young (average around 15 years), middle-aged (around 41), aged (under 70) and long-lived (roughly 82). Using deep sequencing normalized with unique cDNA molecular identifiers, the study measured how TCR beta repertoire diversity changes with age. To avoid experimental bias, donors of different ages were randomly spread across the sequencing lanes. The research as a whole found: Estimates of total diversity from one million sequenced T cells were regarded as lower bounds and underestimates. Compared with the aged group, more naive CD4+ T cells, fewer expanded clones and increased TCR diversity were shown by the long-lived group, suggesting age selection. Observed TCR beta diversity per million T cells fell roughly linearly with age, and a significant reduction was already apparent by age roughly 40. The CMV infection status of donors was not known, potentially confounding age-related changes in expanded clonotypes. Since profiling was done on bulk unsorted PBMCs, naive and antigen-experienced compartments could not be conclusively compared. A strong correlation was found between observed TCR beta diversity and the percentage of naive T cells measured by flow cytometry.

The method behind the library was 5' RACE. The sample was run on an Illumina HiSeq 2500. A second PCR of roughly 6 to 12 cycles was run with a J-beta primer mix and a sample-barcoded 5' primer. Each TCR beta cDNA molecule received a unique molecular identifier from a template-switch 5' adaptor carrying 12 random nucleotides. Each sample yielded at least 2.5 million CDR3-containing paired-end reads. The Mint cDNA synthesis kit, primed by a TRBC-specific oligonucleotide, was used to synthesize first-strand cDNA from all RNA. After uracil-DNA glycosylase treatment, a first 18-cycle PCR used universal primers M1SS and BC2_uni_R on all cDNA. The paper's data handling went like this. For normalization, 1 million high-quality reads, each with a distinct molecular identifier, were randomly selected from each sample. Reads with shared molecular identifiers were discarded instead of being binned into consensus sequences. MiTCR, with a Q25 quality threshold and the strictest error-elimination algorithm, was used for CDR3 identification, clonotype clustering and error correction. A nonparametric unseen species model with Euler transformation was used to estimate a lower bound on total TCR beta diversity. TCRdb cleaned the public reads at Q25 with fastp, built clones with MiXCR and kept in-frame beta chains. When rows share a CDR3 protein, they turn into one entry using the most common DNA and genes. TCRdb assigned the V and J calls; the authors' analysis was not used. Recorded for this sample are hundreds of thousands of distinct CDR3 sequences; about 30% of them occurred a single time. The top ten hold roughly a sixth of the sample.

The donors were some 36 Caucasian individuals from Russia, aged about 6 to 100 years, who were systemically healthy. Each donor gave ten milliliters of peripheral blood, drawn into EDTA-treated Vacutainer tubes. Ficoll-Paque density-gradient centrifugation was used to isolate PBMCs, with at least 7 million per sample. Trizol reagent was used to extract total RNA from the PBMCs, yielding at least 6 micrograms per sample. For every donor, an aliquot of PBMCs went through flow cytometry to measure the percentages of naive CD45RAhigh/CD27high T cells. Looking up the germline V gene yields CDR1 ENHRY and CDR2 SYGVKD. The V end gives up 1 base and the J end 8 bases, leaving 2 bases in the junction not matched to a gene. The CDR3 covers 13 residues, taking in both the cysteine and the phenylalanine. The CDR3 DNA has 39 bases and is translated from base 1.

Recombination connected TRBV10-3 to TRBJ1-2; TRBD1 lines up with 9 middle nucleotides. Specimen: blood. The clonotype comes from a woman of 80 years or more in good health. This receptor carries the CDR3 CAISEWTGVGYTF. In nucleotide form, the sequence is TGTGCCATCAGTGAGTGGACAGGGGTAGGCTACACCTTC.